This TCR beta chain was sequenced for a study of tumor T cells in aggressive B-cell lymphoma. The table came from immunoSEQ multiplex PCR; TCRdb's copy has only in-frame clones and leaves some out. Of around 10,000 clones listed, around 90% are singletons. V was clipped by 3 bases and J by 2 bases, with 13 bases between them. Germline assignment: CDR1 SNHLY and CDR2 FYNNEI. The length of the CDR3 is 15 residues. The sample comprised tumor tissue. The chain links TRBV2 to TRBJ2-5, with TRBD2 as a possible D gene (6 bases). The receptor was derived from an adult with diffuse large B cell lymphoma. The CDR3 spells CASSDSSRGQETQYF. CDR3 sequence (DNA): TGTGCCAGCAGTGATTCTAGCCGGGGGCAAGAGACCCAGTACTTC.